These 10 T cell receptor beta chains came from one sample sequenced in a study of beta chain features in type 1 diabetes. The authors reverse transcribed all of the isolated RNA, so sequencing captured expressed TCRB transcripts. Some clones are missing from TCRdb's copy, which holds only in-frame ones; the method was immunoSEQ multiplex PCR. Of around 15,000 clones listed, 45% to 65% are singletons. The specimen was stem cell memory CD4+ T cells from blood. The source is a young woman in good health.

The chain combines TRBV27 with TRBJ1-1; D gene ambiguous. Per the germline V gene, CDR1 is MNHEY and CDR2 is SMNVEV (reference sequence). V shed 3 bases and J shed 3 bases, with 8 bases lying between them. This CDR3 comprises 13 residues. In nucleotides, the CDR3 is TGTGCCAGCAGTTTGGGTCGGGACACTGAAGCTTTCTTT. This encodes CASSLGRDTEAFF.

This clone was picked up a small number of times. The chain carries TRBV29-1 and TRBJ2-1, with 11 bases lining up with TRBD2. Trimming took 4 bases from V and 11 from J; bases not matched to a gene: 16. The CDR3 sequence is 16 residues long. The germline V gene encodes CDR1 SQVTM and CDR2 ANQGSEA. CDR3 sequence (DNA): TGCAGCGTTGCCAAGGGACTAGCGGCAACCCGAGGCAAGCAGTTCTTC. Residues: CSVAKGLAATRGKQFF.

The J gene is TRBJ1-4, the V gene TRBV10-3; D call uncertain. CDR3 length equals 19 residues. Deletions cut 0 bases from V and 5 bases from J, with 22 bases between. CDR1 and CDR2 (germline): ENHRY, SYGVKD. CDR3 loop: CAISESIGRLAGENEKLFF. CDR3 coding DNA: TGTGCCATCAGTGAGTCTATTGGGCGGCTTGCGGGCGAAAATGAAAAACTGTTTTTT.

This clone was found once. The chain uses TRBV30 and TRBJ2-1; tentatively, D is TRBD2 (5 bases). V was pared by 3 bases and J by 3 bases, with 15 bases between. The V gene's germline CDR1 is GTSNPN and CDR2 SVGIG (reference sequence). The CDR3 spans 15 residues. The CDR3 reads CAWREFARVYNEQFF. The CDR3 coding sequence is TGTGCCTGGAGGGAGTTCGCGAGGGTCTACAATGAGCAGTTCTTC.

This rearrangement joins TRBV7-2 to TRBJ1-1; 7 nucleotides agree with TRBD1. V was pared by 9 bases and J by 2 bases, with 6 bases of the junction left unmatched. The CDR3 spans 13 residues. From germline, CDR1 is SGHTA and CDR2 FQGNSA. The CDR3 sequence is CARNQGGNTEAFF. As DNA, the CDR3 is TGTGCCAGGAACCAGGGGGGTAACACTGAAGCTTTCTTT.

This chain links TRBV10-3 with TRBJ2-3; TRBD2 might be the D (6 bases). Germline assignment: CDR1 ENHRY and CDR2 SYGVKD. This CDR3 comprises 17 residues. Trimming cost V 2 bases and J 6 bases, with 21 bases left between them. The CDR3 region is CAISERKLGGGTDTQYF. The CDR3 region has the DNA TGTGCCATCAGTGAGCGAAAATTGGGCGGAGGGACGGATACGCAGTATTTT.

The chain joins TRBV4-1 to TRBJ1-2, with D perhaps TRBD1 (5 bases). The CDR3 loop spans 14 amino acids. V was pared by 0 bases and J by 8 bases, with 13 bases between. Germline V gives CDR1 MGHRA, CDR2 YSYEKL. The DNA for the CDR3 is TGCGCCAGCAGCCAAGAAGTCAGGGCTCGCGGCTACACCTTC. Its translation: CASSQEVRARGYTF.

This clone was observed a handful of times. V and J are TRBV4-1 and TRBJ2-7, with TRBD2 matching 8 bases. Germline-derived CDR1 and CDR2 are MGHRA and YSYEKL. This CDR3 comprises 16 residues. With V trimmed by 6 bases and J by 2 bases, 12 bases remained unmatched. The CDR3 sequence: CASSAPGTSAPYEQYF. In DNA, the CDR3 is TGCGCCAGCAGTGCCCCCGGGACTAGTGCGCCCTACGAGCAGTACTTC.

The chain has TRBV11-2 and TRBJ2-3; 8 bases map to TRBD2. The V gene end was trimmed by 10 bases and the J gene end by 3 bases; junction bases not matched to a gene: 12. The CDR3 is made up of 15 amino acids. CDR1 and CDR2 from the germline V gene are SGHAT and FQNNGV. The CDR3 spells CATRVWGGGTDTQYF. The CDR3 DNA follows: TGTGCCACCAGGGTCTGGGGCGGGGGGACAGATACGCAGTATTTT.

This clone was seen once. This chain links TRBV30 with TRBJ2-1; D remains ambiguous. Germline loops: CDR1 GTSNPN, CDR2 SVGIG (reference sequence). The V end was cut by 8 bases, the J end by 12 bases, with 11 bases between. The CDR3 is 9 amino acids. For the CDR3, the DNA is TGTGCCCAAGTACCGGGGCAGTTCTTC. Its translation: CAQVPGQFF.